Below, 26 T cell receptor beta chains from the same sample are listed, as sequenced in a study of long-term antiretroviral therapy in people with HIV. Sequencing used immunoSEQ v3.0 at survey level. Sequenced by immunoSEQ multiplex PCR; TCRdb stores in-frame clones only, minus some. Among tens of thousands of clones, 80% to 90% were seen once, and the ten largest hold about a sixth. The sequenced sample was unsorted PBMCs, obtained 1.2 years after starting antiretroviral therapy. Source of these receptors: a man over 45 with HIV.

Only a few counts were recorded for this clone. The CDR3, as DNA: TGTGCCAGCAGTTTCCCTCAGGGTAATTCACCCCTCCACTTT. As protein: CASSFPQGNSPLHF. V gene TRBV28 combines with J gene TRBJ1-6; a weak D match, TRBD1 (5 bases). This CDR3 is built from 14 residues. Trimming took 3 bases from V and 6 from J, leaving 9 bases between them. The germline V gene encodes CDR1 MDHEN and CDR2 SYDVKM.

V is TRBV6-1 and J is TRBJ2-1; TRBD1 might be the D (5 bases). The CDR3 spans 14 residues. Trimming left V 5 bases short and J 5 bases short, with 13 bases between. Germline values: CDR1 MNHNS, CDR2 SASEGT. The DNA of the CDR3 is TGTGCCAGCAGTCTCCAGGGTTACAACAATGAGCAGTTCTTC. It is translated as CASSLQGYNNEQFF.

This clone was seen just once. The chain employs TRBV5-1 and TRBJ2-7; 7 bases map to TRBD2. Germline V CDR1 and CDR2: SGHRS, YFSETQ. V lost 4 bases to trimming and J lost 6 bases; unmatched junction nucleotides: 10. This CDR3 contains 14 residues. The CDR3 nucleotides read TGCGCCAGCAGCGGCGGGGCTTCGGGGGGCGAGCAGTACTTC. It translates to CASSGGASGGEQYF.

The chain uses TRBV7-3 and TRBJ2-7; the D gene is possibly TRBD2 (5 bases). The CDR3 covers 15 residues. The germline V gene encodes CDR1 SGHTA and CDR2 FQGTGA. V gave up 2 bases and J gave up 2 bases, with 13 bases separating them. In DNA, the CDR3 is TGTGCCAGCAGCTTATCAGATCGGGGTACCTACGAGCAGTACTTC. It translates to CASSLSDRGTYEQYF.

J is TRBJ2-2 and V is TRBV18, with TRBD1 identical over 10 bases. In germline, CDR1 is KGHSH, CDR2 LQKENI. V lost 4 bases to trimming and J lost 0 bases; unmatched junction nucleotides: 8. CDR3 length: 18 residues. The CDR3 region has the DNA TGTGCCAGCTCACTACAGGGACAGGGGCGATCGAACACCGGGGAGCTGTTTTTT. Protein sequence: CASSLQGQGRSNTGELFF.

The genes are TRBV5-6 and TRBJ1-2; D might be TRBD1 (6 bases). Trimming removed 1 base from V and 4 bases from J, with 14 bases in between. This CDR3 is built from 15 residues. Germline CDR1 reads SGHDT; CDR2 reads YYEEEE. CDR3 DNA sequence: TGTGCCAGCAGCTTGTGGGGGGGCGCGACCTATGGCTACACCTTC. Protein: CASSLWGGATYGYTF.

This clone has only one observation. This chain joins TRBV13 and TRBJ2-1; the match to TRBD2 covers 12 bases. Germline V lookup: CDR1 PRHDT, CDR2 FYEKMQ (reference sequence). This CDR3 contains 19 residues. The trim removed 4 bases at V and 1 base at J, leaving 11 bases unmatched. The CDR3 DNA reads TGTGCCAGCAGCTCCACTCAGGGACTAGCGGGTGTTTCCTACAATGAGCAGTTCTTC. It encodes CASSSTQGLAGVSYNEQFF.

This rearrangement joins TRBV18 to TRBJ2-4; 9 bases line up with TRBD1. Trimming took 4 bases from V and 7 from J; bases not matched to a gene: 11. Germline CDR1 and CDR2: KGHSH and LQKENI. The CDR3 contains 16 residues. In nucleotides, the CDR3 is TGTGCCAGCTCACGCCGGGACAGGGAGTTTGGGAACATTCAGTACTTC. Translated: CASSRRDREFGNIQYF.

This clone was counted once. The V gene is TRBV9, the J gene TRBJ2-3; possible D gene TRBD2, 6 bases. V shed 9 bases and J shed 1 base, with 12 bases lying between them. CDR1 and CDR2 (germline): SGDLS, YYNGEE. The CDR3 is 13 amino acids. This CDR3 is CATGGTGTDTQYF. The CDR3 DNA reads as TGTGCCACCGGAGGGACGGGCACAGATACGCAGTATTTT.

This clone turned up a few times. The rearrangement links TRBV6-6 to TRBJ2-7, with D perhaps matching TRBD2 (5 bases). The CDR3 has 13 amino acids. Germline CDR1 is MNHNY and CDR2 is SVGAGI (reference sequence). Deletions cut 2 bases from V and 3 bases from J, with 8 bases between. CDR3 nucleotides: TGTGCCAGCAGTTACGCGGGTAACTACGAGCAGTACTTC. The encoded protein is CASSYAGNYEQYF.

The gene calls are TRBV5-1 and TRBJ2-5, with TRBD1 identical over 11 bases. This CDR3 spans 15 amino acids. The germline V gene encodes CDR1 SGHRS and CDR2 YFSETQ. V gave up 3 bases and J gave up 5 bases; unmatched junction bases: 6. Written as DNA, the CDR3 is TGCGCCAGCAGCTCGGAGGGACAGGGGGAGGAGACCCAGTACTTC. It is translated as CASSSEGQGEETQYF.

The chain recombines TRBV5-1 with TRBJ2-2; tentative D call: TRBD1 (5 bases). Germline V gene data show CDR1 as SGHRS and CDR2 as YFSETQ. V gave up 3 bases and J gave up 1 base, with 7 bases separating them. The CDR3 covers 14 residues. The CDR3 here is CASSYGQNTGELFF. The CDR3 nucleotides are TGCGCCAGCAGCTACGGACAGAACACCGGGGAGCTGTTTTTT. The full variable domain, completed using reference TRBV5-1 and TRBJ2-2, is KAGVTQTPRYLIKTRGQQVTLSCSPISGHRSVSWYQQTPGQGLQFLFEYFSETQRNKGNFPGRFSGRQFSNSRSEMNVSTLELGDSALYLCASSYGQNTGELFFGEGSRLTVL.

This chain links TRBV11-2 with TRBJ2-5, with D hard to call. Germline V gene data show CDR1 as SGHAT and CDR2 as FQNNGV. V lost 5 bases and J 0 bases, leaving 13 bases between the germline ends. CDR3 length: 15 amino acids. The CDR3 region is CASSPQAHYQETQYF. The CDR3 DNA reads as TGTGCCAGCAGCCCGCAGGCCCACTACCAAGAGACCCAGTACTTC. The full variable domain, completed using reference TRBV11-2 and TRBJ2-5, is EAGVAQSPRYKIIEKRQSVAFWCNPISGHATLYWYQQILGQGPKLLIQFQNNGVVDDSQLPKDRFSAERLKGVDSTLKIQPAKLEDSAVYLCASSPQAHYQETQYFGPGTRLLVL.

The V and J genes are TRBV5-1 and TRBJ2-7, with D hard to call. Germline V gene lookup returns CDR1 SGHRS and CDR2 YFSETQ. Trimming removed 2 bases at V and 4 bases at J, with 13 bases between. This CDR3 is 14 amino acids long. For the CDR3, the DNA is TGCGCCAGCAGCTTTACCCCTAATGCTTACGAGCAGTACTTC. The encoded protein is CASSFTPNAYEQYF.

The chain is built from TRBV27 and TRBJ2-5; 7 nucleotides align to TRBD1. The DNA end favors TRBJ2-7, so the J call may be wrong. Germline V gene data show CDR1 as MNHEY and CDR2 as SMNVEV (reference sequence). The CDR3 runs to 12 residues. CDR3 residues: CASSPTGYEQYF. CDR3 DNA: TGTGCCAGCAGCCCGACAGGGTACGAGCAGTACTTC.

This chain links TRBV30 with TRBJ2-7; D is perhaps TRBD2 (5 bases). CDR1 is GTSNPN and CDR2 is SVGIG in the germline V gene (reference sequence). V dropped 3 bases and J dropped 6 bases, with 12 bases sitting between them. CDR3 length equals 12 residues. CDR3 nucleotides: TGTGCCTGGAGCGACTTAGGAGGCGAGCAGTACTTC. It translates to CAWSDLGGEQYF.

The chain links TRBV5-1 to TRBJ2-7, with 7 bases matching TRBD1. CDR1 SGHRS and CDR2 YFSETQ come from the germline V gene. The CDR3 is made up of 15 amino acids. V lost 3 bases to trimming and J lost 3 bases; unmatched junction nucleotides: 9. CDR3 nucleotide sequence: TGCGCCAGCAGCTCCTCGGGACAGAGTTTCTACGAGCAGTACTTC. Protein sequence: CASSSSGQSFYEQYF.

Here the CDR3 DNA reads TGTGCCAGCAGCCTCCGGGGGGGGAAGACTGAAGCTTTCTTT. It codes for CASSLRGGKTEAFF. J is TRBJ1-1 and V is TRBV28; D possibly corresponds to TRBD1 (5 bases). The CDR3 extends over 14 amino acids. Per the germline V gene, CDR1 is MDHEN and CDR2 is SYDVKM. Deletions cut 6 bases from V and 5 bases from J, with 16 bases between. Full variable domain (outside the CDR3, taken from reference TRBV28 and TRBJ1-1): DVKVTQSSRYLVKRTGEKVFLECVQDMDHENMFWYRQDPGLGLRLIYFSYDVKMKEKGDIPEGYSVSREKKERFSLILESASTNQTSMYLCASSLRGGKTEAFFGQGTRLTVV.

The chain carries TRBV5-1 and TRBJ1-1; maybe TRBD1 (6 bases). CDR1 SGHRS and CDR2 YFSETQ come from the germline V gene. This CDR3 comprises 15 residues. V gave up 0 bases and J gave up 2 bases, with 11 bases separating them. CDR3 DNA: TGCGCCAGCAGCTTGGTTTCAGGGGCTAACACTGAAGCTTTCTTT. The encoded protein is CASSLVSGANTEAFF. The entire variable domain, with the rest obtained from reference TRBV5-1 and TRBJ1-1, is as follows: KAGVTQTPRYLIKTRGQQVTLSCSPISGHRSVSWYQQTPGQGLQFLFEYFSETQRNKGNFPGRFSGRQFSNSRSEMNVSTLELGDSALYLCASSLVSGANTEAFFGQGTRLTVV.

This chain connects TRBV6-6 to TRBJ2-3; D is possibly TRBD1 (5 bases). The CDR3 loop spans 16 amino acids. Trimming took 6 bases from V and 0 from J, leaving 16 bases between them. Germline assignment: CDR1 MNHNY and CDR2 SVGAGI (reference sequence). The CDR3 here is CASRPRVGASTDTQYF. In DNA, the CDR3 is TGTGCCAGCAGGCCTAGGGTAGGGGCCAGCACAGATACGCAGTATTTT.

This rearrangement joins TRBV6-1 to TRBJ1-5; 8 bases are a match to TRBD1. CDR1 MNHNS and CDR2 SASEGT come from the germline V gene. After removal of 5 bases from V and 3 bases from J, the junction contained 6 bases not matched to a gene. The CDR3 is 15 amino acids. The CDR3 DNA follows: TGTGCCAGCAGTTTGGGACAGGACCCCAATCAGCCCCAGCATTTT. Its protein is CASSLGQDPNQPQHF.

The rearrangement uses TRBV19 and TRBJ2-3, with D maybe TRBD2 (5 bases). V was pared by 4 bases and J by 4 bases, with 12 bases between. The germline gives CDR1 LNHDA, CDR2 SQIVND (reference sequence). This CDR3 comprises 14 residues. CDR3 residues: CASSRGKNADTQYF. The DNA of the CDR3 is TGTGCCAGTAGTAGAGGGAAGAATGCAGATACGCAGTATTTT.

The chain employs TRBV27 and TRBJ1-2; 7 nucleotides agree with TRBD1. The CDR3 has 14 amino acids. The J segment lost 4 bases and the V segment lost 5 bases, leaving 7 bases of the junction unmatched. Germline CDR1 and CDR2: MNHEY and SMNVEV (reference sequence). As DNA, the CDR3 is TGTGCCAGCAGTGTACCAGGGGGAGGCTATGGCTACACCTTC. Protein sequence: CASSVPGGGYGYTF.

This rearrangement joins TRBV4-1 to TRBJ1-1; 11 bases line up with TRBD1. J gave up 5 bases and V 4 bases, and 12 bases lay outside the gene matches. Per the germline V gene, CDR1 is MGHRA and CDR2 is YSYEKL. The CDR3 runs to 17 residues. The CDR3 here is CASSPKGDRGRWTEAFF. The CDR3 DNA reads TGCGCCAGCAGCCCAAAAGGGGACAGGGGGAGGTGGACTGAAGCTTTCTTT.

V usage is TRBV19 and J usage is TRBJ1-4; 9 bases are a match to TRBD1. CDR1 is LNHDA, CDR2 SQIVND, per germline (reference sequence). The CDR3 sequence is 15 residues long. With 7 bases clipped from V and 0 bases from J, the junction kept 3 bases outside the gene matches. CDR3 DNA sequence: TGTGCCAGTAACCGACAGGGGGCAACTAATGAAAAACTGTTTTTT. This translates into CASNRQGATNEKLFF. The full variable domain, with the rest looked up from reference TRBV19 and TRBJ1-4, is DGGITQSPKYLFRKEGQNVTLSCEQNLNHDAMYWYRQDPGQGLRLIYYSQIVNDFQKGDIAEGYSVSREKKESFPLTVTSAQKNPTAFYLCASNRQGATNEKLFFGSGTQLSVL.

The chain carries TRBV21-1 and TRBJ2-7. TRBV21-1 corresponds to a pseudogene. The CDR3 spans 18 residues. CDR3 coding DNA: TGTGCCAGCAGCAAAGAGAGTCTCGGGGGACAAATAATATCTCGGGAGTACTTC. Encoded protein: CASSKESLGGQIISREYF.